This record looks at one TCR beta chain sequence and its context. The data derive from a study of OX40 agonist ivuxolimab in advanced cancers. Study at large: In this trial design, patients received ivuxolimab intravenously at 0.01 to 10 mg/kg every 2 weeks. Cohort: approximately 83% men, mean age 60, aged about 23 to 80.

Germline trimming cut 2 bases from V and 7 bases from J; bases unmatched to any gene: 8. The germline gives CDR1 MDHEN, CDR2 SYDVKM. The CDR3 has 16 residues. Assay: immunoSEQ multiplex PCR; the TCRdb copy retains only in-frame clones and omits some. This table has tens of thousands of clones, about 90% appearing once. With baseline, cycle 4 day 1, and cycle 7 day 1 as timepoints, blood was sampled. The sequence derives from an adult with an advanced solid tumor such as melanoma, head and neck, liver or kidney cancer. The rearrangement uses TRBV28 and TRBJ2-1, with 10 nucleotides matching TRBD1. The source was CD4+ or CD8+ T cells sorted from blood, collected in a trial of the OX40 agonist ivuxolimab. The CDR3 DNA is TGTGCCAGCAGTTTAGCAGGACAGGGGGTTCAGAATGAGCAGTTCTTC. Its protein is CASSLAGQGVQNEQFF. The variable domain in full, with the rest retrieved from reference TRBV28 and TRBJ2-1, is DVKVTQSSRYLVKRTGEKVFLECVQDMDHENMFWYRQDPGLGLRLIYFSYDVKMKEKGDIPEGYSVSREKKERFSLILESASTNQTSMYLCASSLAGQGVQNEQFFGPGTRLTVL.